This entry describes one T cell receptor beta chain. It lacks a known antigen. No base qualities exist here, and no much larger clone lies one base off it. The CDR3 runs 14 amino acids, cysteine and phenylalanine included. Left in the record is the CDR3 DNA by itself, 42 bases read in frame from the first base. V is cut back by 7 bases and J by 7 bases, with 7 bases in the junction unmatched. The germline V gene supplies CDR1 SNHLY and CDR2 FYNNEI. Each collaborating institution followed its own protocols to collect whole blood in K2EDTA tubes. Collaborator samples were shipped for TCRbeta analysis as frozen whole blood, isolated PBMCs, or DNA extracted from either sample type. This sample was taken from a study of blood T cell repertoires in COVID-19 (dated by TCRdb to about 2020). Regarding the complete study: Collaborator samples came from the United States, Italy and Spain and covered acute and convalescent phases of COVID-19. The material from the prospective study consisted of cDNA or gDNA derived from T cells, B-cell-depleted T cells, or PBMCs. Deeply sampled blood TCRbeta repertoires from subjects exposed to, actively infected with, or recovered from COVID-19 were included in the dataset. A freely available public database, intended as a resource for researchers studying the immune response to SARS-CoV-2, is where the repertoires were released. Samples were obtained from the ongoing ImmuneRACE study (first 160 participants) and from 1,000 to 1,500 subjects provided by 6 global collaborators. A de-identified subject ID, COVID-19 status, age in years and sex were almost always included in the sample metadata. Where available, HLA class I and class II types were obtained from metadata supplied by the sample provider rather than from assay-based typing. The research as a whole found: How much clinical and demographic metadata was included differed by source and by participant, and the metadata was provided uncurated.

TCRbeta CDR3 regions were amplified from genomic DNA by means of the immunoSEQ Assay, a bias-controlled multiplex PCR. Regarding the original processing steps: The number of nucleated cells in each sample was estimated by amplification of reference gene primers within the assay. Sequence reads were collapsed and filtered to measure the absolute abundance of every unique TCRbeta CDR3 rearrangement. Productive Simpson clonality was computed per sample as the square root of Simpson's diversity index over productive rearrangements. Not all clones reach the TCRdb copy of this immuneACCESS table, which keeps in-frame sequences only. Checked studies attribute under half of the gap to unresolved V genes and leave the rest unexplained. V, J and clone size reflect that table, while D and trimming were determined from the DNA. Counted in this sample were roughly 150,000 clones; approximately 80% of them appeared once. Together, the top ten hold 5% of the sample.

The sequencing input was peripheral blood. The V and J genes are TRBV2 and TRBJ1-6; 7 middle bases align to TRBD1. The receptor comes from a woman in her forties or fifties with acute or convalescent COVID-19. This receptor carries the CDR3 CASNYDRANSPLHF. Here is the DNA: TGTGCCAGCAATTACGACAGGGCAAATTCACCCCTCCACTTT.